This TCR beta chain comes out of a study of blood T cell repertoires in COVID-19. Germline V CDR1 and CDR2: SGHDT, YYEEEE. V lost 5 bases to trimming and J lost 0 bases, with 11 bases between them. The CDR3 sequence is 14 residues long. Sequencing was performed with immunoSEQ multiplex PCR; in TCRdb, only in-frame clones are kept and a portion is missing. The sample holds about 310,000 clones, nearly 90% seen once. The clonotype originates from a woman aged 18-29 years with acute COVID-19. Sequenced sample: PBMCs or T cells enriched from blood (not recorded which). The chain carries TRBV5-6 and TRBJ1-1; unclear D gene. The CDR3 region has the DNA TGTGCCAGCAGTACCGGAGAATTGAACACTGAAGCTTTCTTT. Its protein is CASSTGELNTEAFF.